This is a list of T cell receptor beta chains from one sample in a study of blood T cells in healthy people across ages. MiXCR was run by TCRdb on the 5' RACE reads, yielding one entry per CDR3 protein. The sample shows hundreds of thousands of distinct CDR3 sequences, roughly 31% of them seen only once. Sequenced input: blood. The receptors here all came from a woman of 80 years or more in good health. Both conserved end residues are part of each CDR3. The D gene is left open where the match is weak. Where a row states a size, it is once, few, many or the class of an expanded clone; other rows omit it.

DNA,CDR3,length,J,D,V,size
TGTGCCAGCAGCAGAGTGCTTGCGATCCCCTACAATGAGCAGTTCTTC,CASSRVLAIPYNEQFF,16,TRBJ2-1,.,TRBV7-2,many
TGTGCCAGCAGCGTATTAGTTAGCGGGGGTAATGAGCAGTTCTTC,CASSVLVSGGNEQFF,15,TRBJ2-1,TRBD2,TRBV9,.
TGTGCCAGCAGCCGAGATGCCGGCTACGAGCAGTACTTC,CASSRDAGYEQYF,13,TRBJ2-7,.,TRBV3-1,many
TGTGCCAGCAGCTTTCGACAGGGGCAAAATTCCTACAATAAGCAGTTCTTC,CASSFRQGQNSYNKQFF,17,TRBJ2-1,TRBD1,TRBV27,few
TGCGCCAGCAGCTCCGGACCGAACACTGAAGCTTTCTTT,CASSSGPNTEAFF,13,TRBJ1-1,.,TRBV5-1,.
TGCGCCAACAGCTTGACCCCAGCGGGCACTGAGCAGTACTTC,CANSLTPAGTEQYF,14,TRBJ2-5,.,TRBV5-1,.
TGTGCCAGCAGCATCCGGGACAGCTACACTGAAGCTTTCTTT,CASSIRDSYTEAFF,14,TRBJ1-1,TRBD1,TRBV5-5,.
TGCAGTGCTACTGATCTTTTTTCCTACAATGAGCAGTTCTTC,CSATDLFSYNEQFF,14,TRBJ2-1,.,TRBV20-1,.
TGTGCCAGCAGCTTGCCGACTAGCGGGACCGCCTACGAGCAGTACTTC,CASSLPTSGTAYEQYF,16,TRBJ2-7,TRBD2,TRBV5-5,few
TGTGCCAGCAGTTCCCACGCTGACAGTTCCTATGGCTACACCTTC,CASSSHADSSYGYTF,15,TRBJ1-2,.,TRBV2,few
TGTGCCAGTAGCCAAGGAGGGGGGAATCGGCCCCAGCATTTT,CASSQGGGNRPQHF,14,TRBJ1-5,.,TRBV3-1,once
TGTGCCAGTACCCCGAAGATTAGGGCGCAGGTTTCACCCCTCCACTTT,CASTPKIRAQVSPLHF,16,TRBJ1-6,.,TRBV19,few
TGCAGCGTAGCCGAGGGCGGGACCCAGTACTTC,CSVAEGGTQYF,11,TRBJ2-5,.,TRBV29-1,many
TGTGCCAGCAGCCAGCAGGGCGCCCCAGATACGCAGTATTTT,CASSQQGAPDTQYF,14,TRBJ2-3,.,TRBV11-3,many
TGTGCCAGCAGTACACGGACAGGGTTAAGCGAGCAGTACTTC,CASSTRTGLSEQYF,14,TRBJ2-7,TRBD1,TRBV27,.
TGTGCCAGTAGGATGACAGGGGGCCGGGTGATCACTGAAGCTTTCTTT,CASRMTGGRVITEAFF,16,TRBJ1-1,TRBD1,TRBV19,few
TGTGCCAGCAGCGCTCCTCAAGCCGGGGAGCTGTTTTTT,CASSAPQAGELFF,13,TRBJ2-2,.,TRBV7-9,.
TGTGCCAGCATCTCGGGACAGGGGTCTGGGGCCAACGTCCTGACTTTC,CASISGQGSGANVLTF,16,TRBJ2-6,TRBD1,TRBV6-6,few
TGTGCCAGCAGCACGCGGGTTCGAGATACGCAGTATTTT,CASSTRVRDTQYF,13,TRBJ2-3,.,TRBV11-1,many
TGCGCCAGCAGCCCCGGACAGGGAATAGCCAAAAACATTCAGTACTTC,CASSPGQGIAKNIQYF,16,TRBJ2-4,TRBD1,TRBV4-1,many
TGTGCCAGCAGAAGAGAGGTCCTCACAGATACGCAGTATTTT,CASRREVLTDTQYF,14,TRBJ2-3,.,TRBV2,many
TGCGCCAGCAGTACTTTGCGGGGGGGCCGTGAGCAGTTCTTC,CASSTLRGGREQFF,14,TRBJ2-1,TRBD2,TRBV5-1,many
TGTGCCAGCAGTTTACCAGGGAGGCCCATGAACACTGAAGCTTTCTTT,CASSLPGRPMNTEAFF,16,TRBJ1-1,.,TRBV28,.
TGTGCTAGTGGTTTGGTAACCGGGACAGGGTTGCAAGAGACCCAGTACTTC,CASGLVTGTGLQETQYF,17,TRBJ2-5,TRBD1,TRBV12-5,many
TGTGCCAGCGTTACGGCGCGGACGAACACTGAAGCTTTCTTT,CASVTARTNTEAFF,14,TRBJ1-1,.,TRBV6-5,few
TGTGCCAGCAGTTCCTACGGGCGGGGAGGATGGGATGGCTACACCTTC,CASSSYGRGGWDGYTF,16,TRBJ1-2,.,TRBV12-3/TRBV12-4,.
TGTGCCAGCAGTAGCACAGGGGCCAAAGCCAAAAACATTCAGTACTTC,CASSSTGAKAKNIQYF,16,TRBJ2-4,TRBD1,TRBV14,few
TGTGCCAGCAGCTTAGATGGCGGGAGAATATCAGATACGCAGTATTTT,CASSLDGGRISDTQYF,16,TRBJ2-3,TRBD2,TRBV11-2,.
TGTGCCACCAGCAGAGATGCCGGGGGCACTGAAGCTTTCTTT,CATSRDAGGTEAFF,14,TRBJ1-1,.,TRBV15,few
TGTGCCTGGACGCTCGGGCAAGAGACCCAGTACTTC,CAWTLGQETQYF,12,TRBJ2-5,.,TRBV30,few
TGTGCCAGCAGCTCCCCGAGGGTTTTGAGGCAGCCCCAGCATTTT,CASSSPRVLRQPQHF,15,TRBJ1-5,.,TRBV28,.
TGTGCCAGCAGCCCCGGGGGCGACAATCAGCCCCAGCATTTT,CASSPGGDNQPQHF,14,TRBJ1-5,.,TRBV9,many
TGTGCCAGCAGCTGGACAGCTAAGAGCTCCTACGAGCAGTACTTC,CASSWTAKSSYEQYF,15,TRBJ2-7,.,TRBV7-9,many
TGTGCCTGTGGGCAGGGGGCCTACGAGCAGTACTTC,CACGQGAYEQYF,12,TRBJ2-7,TRBD1,TRBV30,many
TGTGCCAGCAGTTTAGGGACAGGGGGGCAGCCCCAGCATTTT,CASSLGTGGQPQHF,14,TRBJ1-5,TRBD1,TRBV27,many
TGTGCCAGCAGTAACAGGGAAAACACTGAAGCTTTCTTT,CASSNRENTEAFF,13,TRBJ1-1,.,TRBV6-6,.
TGTGCCAGCGCCCCCCTAGCGGGGAACACAGATACGCAGTATTTT,CASAPLAGNTDTQYF,15,TRBJ2-3,TRBD2,TRBV7-6,many
TGTGCCAGCAGCGCGGGGATAAGGGGCACAGATACGCAGTATTTT,CASSAGIRGTDTQYF,15,TRBJ2-3,.,TRBV9,.
TGTGCCAGCAGCTTAGTCCCTAGTACCGGGGAGCTGTTTTTT,CASSLVPSTGELFF,14,TRBJ2-2,.,TRBV7-9,.
TGCAGTGCTAGAGATCTCGGGGTTAGCGGGGGTTCCTACGAGCAGTACTTC,CSARDLGVSGGSYEQYF,17,TRBJ2-7,TRBD2,TRBV20-1,.
TGCAGTGCTAGAGTATACTTTTCCACAGATACGCAGTATTTT,CSARVYFSTDTQYF,14,TRBJ2-3,.,TRBV20-1,.